Shown below are 9 T cell receptor beta chains from a single sample sequenced in a study of T cells in Graves' hyperthyroidism and ophthalmopathy. There were TCR beta CDR3 regions amplified from RNA transcripts. RT-PCR in the first round (using the HTBI primer set) targeted the TCR CDR3. TCRdb independently ran MiXCR on the multiplex PCR reads; one entry per CDR3 protein. The sample includes around 60,000 distinct CDR3 sequences, just under 50% seen only once; the top ten take over 10%. Material for sequencing was blood. The receptors come from a woman aged 25 to 39 with Graves' ophthalmopathy.

By sample fraction, this clonotype is medium-sized (0.01 to 0.1%). The J gene is TRBJ1-2, the V gene TRBV24-1; no reliable D call. The germline CDR1 and CDR2 sequences are KGHDR and SFDVKD. CDR3 length equals 13 residues. The V and J ends lost 0 bases and 8 bases respectively, with 9 bases between them. CDR3 nucleotides: TGTGCCACCAGTGATTTGCAGACGGGCGGCTACACCTTC. Translated, it gives CATSDLQTGGYTF.

This clonotype occurred many times. This chain links TRBV7-8 with TRBJ1-5, with unresolved D. CDR1 SGHVS and CDR2 FQNEAQ come from the germline V gene. V was clipped by 4 bases and J by 7 bases, with 14 bases between them. The CDR3 length is 14 residues. CDR3 loop: CASSSAERIQPQHF. DNA for the CDR3: TGTGCCAGCAGCTCAGCGGAGCGTATACAGCCCCAGCATTTT. Full variable domain (outside the CDR3, taken from reference TRBV7-8 and TRBJ1-5): GAGVSQSPRYKVAKRGQDVALRCDPISGHVSLFWYQQALGQGPEFLTYFQNEAQLDKSGLPSDRFFAERPEGSVSTLKIQRTQQEDSAVYLCASSSAERIQPQHFGDGTRLSIL.

Comment on this clonotype: A read error is possible here, since a much larger clone lies one base away. The rearrangement uses TRBV10-3 and TRBJ2-7, with TRBD2 matching 9 bases. The CDR3 is 17 residues long. CDR1 ENHRY and CDR2 SYGVKD come from the germline V gene. The CDR3 sequence: CASSLHGASGTPYEQYF. The CDR3 coding sequence is TGTGCCAGCAGTTTACACGGGGCTAGCGGGACTCCCTACGAGCAGTACTTC.

The gene calls are TRBV29-1 and TRBJ2-3; 7 bases line up with TRBD2. The V gene end was trimmed by 6 bases and the J gene end by 3 bases; junction bases not matched to a gene: 12. The length of the CDR3 is 15 residues. In germline, CDR1 is SQVTM, CDR2 ANQGSEA. As DNA, the CDR3 is TGCAGCGTCCCCGAACAGCGGGATGGGACAGATACGCAGTATTTT. It is translated as CSVPEQRDGTDTQYF.

At least ten counts were recorded for this clonotype. V is TRBV11-2 and J is TRBJ1-4, with a tentative D call TRBD1 (5 bases). V was cut by 5 bases and J by 8 bases, with 24 bases left in between. The germline V gene encodes CDR1 SGHAT and CDR2 FQNNGV. The CDR3 is 17 amino acids. CDR3 sequence: CASSLVFWFRVVEKLFF. The CDR3 DNA reads as TGTGCCAGCAGCCTAGTGTTCTGGTTCAGGGTTGTCGAAAAACTGTTTTTT.

This clonotype has a count of ten or more. The V call is TRBV7-9, the J call TRBJ2-7; 12 bases are a match to TRBD1. Per the germline V gene, CDR1 is SEHNR and CDR2 is FQNEAQ (reference sequence). The CDR3 is made up of 15 amino acids. The V gene end was trimmed by 1 base and the J gene end by 7 bases; junction bases not matched to a gene: 5. CDR3 coding DNA: TGTGCCAGCAGCTTAGGTGGGACAGGGGGCGGTGAGCAGTACTTC. This gives the protein CASSLGGTGGGEQYF.

This chain uses TRBV5-5 with TRBJ1-5, with 8 bases matching TRBD1. With V trimmed by 4 bases and J by 0 bases, 6 bases remained unmatched. CDR1 and CDR2 from the germline V gene are SGHKS and YYEKEE (reference sequence). The CDR3 extends over 16 amino acids. DNA for the CDR3: TGTGCCAGCAGCCTGGGACAGGTCGTTAGCAATCAGCCCCAGCATTTT. Protein: CASSLGQVVSNQPQHF.

The table lists this clonotype with many counts. V usage is TRBV7-2 and J usage is TRBJ2-7, with D unclear. V dropped 1 base and J dropped 4 bases, with 17 bases sitting between them. CDR1 SGHTA and CDR2 FQGNSA come from the germline V gene. The CDR3 has 16 amino acids. The CDR3 DNA sequence: TGTGCCAGCAGCTTAGGTGGACCCTGGGCCGGGTACGAGCAGTACTTC. Protein: CASSLGGPWAGYEQYF.

For this clonotype: The CDR3 carries no conserved terminal phenylalanine or tryptophan, so it likely arises from a read error. The chain recombines TRBV7-2 with TRBJ2-7; 7 bases map to TRBD1. This CDR3 region has 13 residues. In germline, CDR1 is SGHTA, CDR2 FQGNSA. DNA for the CDR3: TGCGCCAGCAGCCGGACAGGCGAGTACGAGCAGTACTAC. This sequence encodes CASSRTGEYEQYY.